These 2 T cell receptor beta chains share one sample of origin, sequenced in a study of blood T cell repertoires in COVID-19. Clones were read by immunoSEQ multiplex PCR, and TCRdb kept only the in-frame ones, dropping some. The sample has under 300,000 clones, under 85% seen once. The sample comprised peripheral blood. These receptor sequences come from a young man who had recovered from COVID-19.

The chain has TRBV2 and TRBJ2-5, with TRBD1 identical over 11 bases. The length of the CDR3 is 15 residues. The V segment lost 1 base and the J segment 4 bases; nucleotides outside the gene matches: 2. Germline CDR1 and CDR2: SNHLY and FYNNEI. CDR3: CASSEGTGGRETQYF. CDR3 nucleotide sequence: TGTGCCAGCAGTGAAGGGACAGGGGGCCGAGAGACCCAGTACTTC.

The chain combines TRBV25-1 with TRBJ1-2; TRBD1 might be the D (5 bases). The V and J ends lost 8 bases and 5 bases respectively, with 18 bases between them. Germline V CDR1 and CDR2: MGHDK, SYGVNS. This CDR3 spans 14 amino acids. DNA of the CDR3: TGTGCCAGCTCCACCGGAGGGGCTCGGTATGGCTACACCTTC. This gives the protein CASSTGGARYGYTF.